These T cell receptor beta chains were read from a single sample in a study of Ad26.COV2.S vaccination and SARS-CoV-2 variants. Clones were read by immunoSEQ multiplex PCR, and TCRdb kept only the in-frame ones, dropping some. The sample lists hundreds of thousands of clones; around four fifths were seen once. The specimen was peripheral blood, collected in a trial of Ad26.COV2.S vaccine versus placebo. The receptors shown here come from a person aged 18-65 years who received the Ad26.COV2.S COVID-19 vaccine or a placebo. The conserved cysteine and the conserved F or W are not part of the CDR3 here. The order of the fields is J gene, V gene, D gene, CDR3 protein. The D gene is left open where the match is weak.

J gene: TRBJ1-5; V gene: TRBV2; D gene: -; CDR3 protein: ASSSWDNQPQH
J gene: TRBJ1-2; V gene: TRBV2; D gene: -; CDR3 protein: ASSEQGQGGYT
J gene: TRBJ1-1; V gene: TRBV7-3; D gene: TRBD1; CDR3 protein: ASGRDRDEAF
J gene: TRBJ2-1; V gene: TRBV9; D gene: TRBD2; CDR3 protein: ASSVAIAGGVNEQF
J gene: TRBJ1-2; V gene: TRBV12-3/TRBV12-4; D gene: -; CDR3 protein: ASSNSGYGYT
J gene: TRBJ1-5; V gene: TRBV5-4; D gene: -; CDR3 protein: ASSWGGGQPQH
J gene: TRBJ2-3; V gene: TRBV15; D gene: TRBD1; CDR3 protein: ATSRVEGAPTTDTQY
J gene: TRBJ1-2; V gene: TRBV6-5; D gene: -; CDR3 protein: ASSSLYRGYGYT
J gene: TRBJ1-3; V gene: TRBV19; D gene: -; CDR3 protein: ASSMRDGRGNTIY
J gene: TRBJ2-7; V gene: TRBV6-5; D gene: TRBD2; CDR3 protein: ASSYSSGGADEQY
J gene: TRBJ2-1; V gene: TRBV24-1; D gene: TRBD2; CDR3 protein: ATSDSLAGRNNEQF
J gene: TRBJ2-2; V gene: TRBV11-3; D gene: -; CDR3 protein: ASSLSFWMAGNTGELF
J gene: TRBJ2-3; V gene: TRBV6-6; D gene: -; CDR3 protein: ASSPRATSRFTDTQY
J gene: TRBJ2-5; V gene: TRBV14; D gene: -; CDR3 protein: ASSQDLSFQETQY
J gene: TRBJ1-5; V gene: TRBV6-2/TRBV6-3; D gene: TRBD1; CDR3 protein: ASSSNWDSQPQH
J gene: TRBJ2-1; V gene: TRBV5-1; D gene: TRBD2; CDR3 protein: ASLGGRAGDEQF
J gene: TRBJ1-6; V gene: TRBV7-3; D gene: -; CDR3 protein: ASSLNRAADSPLH
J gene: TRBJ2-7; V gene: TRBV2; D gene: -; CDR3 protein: ASLGATGYEQY
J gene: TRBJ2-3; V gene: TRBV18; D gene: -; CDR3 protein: ASSPIGRASTDTQY
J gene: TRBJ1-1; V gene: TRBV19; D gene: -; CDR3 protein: ASSGLRTVAF
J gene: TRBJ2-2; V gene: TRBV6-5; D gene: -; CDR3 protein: ASMGYTGELF
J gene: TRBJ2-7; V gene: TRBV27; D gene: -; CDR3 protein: ASSFFGNRDYEQY
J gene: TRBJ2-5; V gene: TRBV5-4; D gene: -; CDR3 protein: ASSLGGRGETQY
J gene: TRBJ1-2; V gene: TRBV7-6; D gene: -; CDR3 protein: ASSLRAGYGYT
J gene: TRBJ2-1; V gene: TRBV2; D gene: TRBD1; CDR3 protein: ASSPDRGGYNEQF
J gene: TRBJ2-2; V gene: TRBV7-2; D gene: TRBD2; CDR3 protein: ASSLATSGGWSGELF
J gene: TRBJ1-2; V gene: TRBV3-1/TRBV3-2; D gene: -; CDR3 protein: ASSQDRGLSGYT
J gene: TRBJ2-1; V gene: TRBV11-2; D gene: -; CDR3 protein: ASSFLRGGDEQF